These 11 T cell receptor beta chains were all obtained from the same sample, sequenced in a study of blood T cell repertoires in COVID-19 (dated by TCRdb to between 2020 and 2021). The method behind the library was the immunoSEQ multiplex PCR assay. The immuneACCESS repertoire file appears here via TCRdb, limited to in-frame rearrangements. These files lack a portion of the clones; in checked studies, under half of the deficit traces to unresolved V genes, and the cause of the others is not known. The table for this sample lists fewer than 250,000 clones; about 85% of them were counted only once. Roughly a tenth of the sample is held by the ten biggest clonotypes. The sequencing input was peripheral blood. Every receptor here comes from a woman of 80 years or more with COVID-19, enrolled during active disease.

Concerning this clone: Other DNA variants within this sample encode the same CDR3. CDR3 amino acids: CASSPADTQYF. DNA for the CDR3: TGTGCCAGCAGCCCCGCAGATACGCAGTATTTT. The chain recombines TRBV7-8 with TRBJ2-3; D gene ambiguous. Deletions cut 5 bases from V and 4 bases from J, with 4 bases between. CDR3 size: 11 residues. Germline CDR1 is SGHVS and CDR2 is FQNEAQ.

This chain joins TRBV19 and TRBJ1-1; maybe TRBD1 (5 bases). CDR3 length equals 16 residues. The germline V gene has CDR1 LNHDA and CDR2 SQIVND (reference sequence). V lost 5 bases and J 3 bases, leaving 19 bases between the germline ends. The CDR3 region has the DNA TGTGCCAGTAGTCCCCGTTCCCGGGGGGGGGACACTGAAGCTTTCTTT. Translating it yields CASSPRSRGGDTEAFF.

The CDR3 here is CASSLLIGTQYF. CDR3 bases: TGTGCCAGCAGTTTGCTTATCGGGACCCAGTACTTC. The J gene is TRBJ2-5, the V gene TRBV28; D uncertain. CDR3 length: 12 residues. The V and J ends lost 3 bases and 7 bases respectively, with 9 bases between them. Germline V gene lookup returns CDR1 MDHEN and CDR2 SYDVKM.

In its sample, this clone was seen a few times. The V gene is TRBV28, the J gene TRBJ2-7; 8 bases are a match to TRBD1. CDR3 length equals 15 residues. Germline loops: CDR1 MDHEN, CDR2 SYDVKM. The ends lost 4 bases at V and 2 bases at J; junction bases unmatched: 7. The DNA for the CDR3 is TGTGCCAGCAGTTCCGGCGGACAGGGCACCTACGAGCAGTACTTC. Translating it yields CASSSGGQGTYEQYF.

This clone was picked up one time. V gene TRBV11-2 combines with J gene TRBJ2-2; 7 bases map to TRBD2. Per germline, CDR1 SGHAT and CDR2 FQNNGV. V lost 0 bases to trimming and J lost 0 bases; unmatched junction nucleotides: 4. The CDR3 loop spans 17 amino acids. CDR3 sequence: CASSLDTSGANTGELFF. CDR3 DNA: TGTGCCAGCAGCTTAGATACCAGCGGGGCGAACACCGGGGAGCTGTTTTTT.

The chain combines TRBV7-2 with TRBJ2-1, with 16 bases that match TRBD2. Per the germline V gene, CDR1 is SGHTA and CDR2 is FQGNSA. This CDR3 contains 19 residues. V lost 0 bases, J lost 2 bases, and 4 bases stayed unmatched. The CDR3 is CASSLAGTSGGAAYNEQFF. In DNA, the CDR3 is TGTGCCAGCAGCTTAGCCGGGACTAGCGGGGGGGCCGCCTACAATGAGCAGTTCTTC.

The chain couples TRBV7-9 to TRBJ2-3, with 7 positions matching TRBD1. The CDR3 totals 12 residues. V lost 1 base and J lost 14; bases outside the gene matches: 6. CDR1 SEHNR and CDR2 FQNEAQ come from the germline V gene (reference sequence). CDR3 residues: CASSLVNDRVYF. The CDR3 DNA is TGTGCCAGCAGCTTAGTTAATGACAGGGTGTATTTT.

The chain joins TRBV6-5 to TRBJ2-5; the D gene is possibly TRBD2 (6 bases). The CDR3 is made up of 13 amino acids. From germline, CDR1 is MNHEY and CDR2 SVGAGI. V was pared by 2 bases and J by 5 bases, with 9 bases between. CDR3: CASSYGRGETQYF. The CDR3 coding sequence is TGTGCCAGCAGTTACGGACGGGGGGAGACCCAGTACTTC.

The gene calls are TRBV28 and TRBJ1-6; weak D call: TRBD1 (5 bases). Trimming cost V 6 bases and J 0 bases, with 9 bases left between them. The CDR3 length is 15 residues. Germline-derived CDR1 and CDR2 are MDHEN and SYDVKM. CDR3 sequence: CASSPDSSYNSPLHF. CDR3 in DNA: TGTGCCAGCAGCCCCGACAGCTCCTATAATTCACCCCTCCACTTT.

This clone occurred once. The V and J genes are TRBV24-1 and TRBJ2-1; D is ambiguous. V lost 5 bases and J 5 bases, leaving 3 bases between the germline ends. There are 11 residues in the CDR3. Germline V gene lookup returns CDR1 KGHDR and CDR2 SFDVKD. This CDR3 is CATSANNEQFF. Here the CDR3 DNA reads TGTGCCACCAGTGCCAACAATGAGCAGTTCTTC.

The chain recombines TRBV11-1 with TRBJ1-5, with TRBD1 matching 7 bases. The trim removed 1 base at V and 3 bases at J, leaving 3 bases unmatched. The CDR3 is 15 residues long. CDR1 is SGHAT, CDR2 FQDESV, per germline (reference sequence). The DNA for the CDR3 is TGTGCCAGCAGCTTAGGACAGGGCAACAATCAGCCCCAGCATTTT. It is translated as CASSLGQGNNQPQHF.